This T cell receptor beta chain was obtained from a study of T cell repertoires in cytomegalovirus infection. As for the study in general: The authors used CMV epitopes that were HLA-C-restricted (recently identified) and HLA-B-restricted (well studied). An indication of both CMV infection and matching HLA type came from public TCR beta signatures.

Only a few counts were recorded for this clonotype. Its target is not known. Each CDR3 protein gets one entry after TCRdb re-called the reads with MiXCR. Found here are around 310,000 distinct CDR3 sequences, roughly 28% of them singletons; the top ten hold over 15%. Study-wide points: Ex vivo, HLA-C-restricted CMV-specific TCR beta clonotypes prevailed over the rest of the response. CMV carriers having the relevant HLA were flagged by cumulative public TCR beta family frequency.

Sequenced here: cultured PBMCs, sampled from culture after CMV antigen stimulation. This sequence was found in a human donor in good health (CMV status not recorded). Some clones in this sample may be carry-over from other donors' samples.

CDR3 sequence: CASSPRGGQVTDTQYF. The DNA for the CDR3 is TGTGCCAGCAGCCCACGGGGGGGCCAGGTCACAGATACGCAGTATTTT. The chain links TRBV6-1 to TRBJ2-3; TRBD2 aligns across 8 bases. The trim removed 6 bases at V and 2 bases at J, leaving 10 bases unmatched. This CDR3 region has 16 residues. Germline-derived CDR1 and CDR2 are MNHNS and SASEGT.